One sample yielded the 3 T cell receptor beta chains listed below, sequenced in a study of cytomegalovirus exposure and HLA in healthy donors. The method was immunoSEQ multiplex PCR; TCRdb's version includes in-frame clones alone and lacks a portion of them. The sample records around 74,000 clones, around four fifths being singletons. The source material was PBMCs. These receptors all stem from a man aged 25-45 years in good health and CMV-seronegative.

This chain links TRBV28 with TRBJ1-1; 7 nucleotides match TRBD1. CDR3 length equals 18 residues. Germline V lookup: CDR1 MDHEN, CDR2 SYDVKM. With V trimmed by 3 bases and J by 1 base, 14 bases remained unmatched. Written as DNA, the CDR3 is TGTGCCAGCAGTTTTCTCCCACGAGGGACAGTTAGGAACACTGAAGCTTTCTTT. This translates into CASSFLPRGTVRNTEAFF. The full variable domain, in which reference TRBV28 and TRBJ1-1 provide the parts outside the CDR3, is DVKVTQSSRYLVKRTGEKVFLECVQDMDHENMFWYRQDPGLGLRLIYFSYDVKMKEKGDIPEGYSVSREKKERFSLILESASTNQTSMYLCASSFLPRGTVRNTEAFFGQGTRLTVV.

This clone showed up just a few times. This chain uses TRBV19 with TRBJ2-1, with 11 positions matching TRBD2. The CDR3 runs 15 residues. V lost 5 bases, J lost 5 bases, and 5 bases stayed unmatched. Germline V lookup: CDR1 LNHDA, CDR2 SQIVND (reference sequence). In nucleotides, the CDR3 is TGTGCCAGTAGTCCATCTAGCGGGGGGCACAATGAGCAGTTCTTC. Amino acids: CASSPSSGGHNEQFF.

The chain employs TRBV5-1 and TRBJ1-1; D might be TRBD1 (6 bases). Germline-derived CDR1 and CDR2 are SGHRS and YFSETQ. CDR3 length: 12 amino acids. The V end was cut by 4 bases, the J end by 7 bases, with 11 bases between. The CDR3 sequence: CASSPGQHEAFF. In nucleotides, the CDR3 is TGCGCCAGCAGCCCCGGACAGCATGAAGCTTTCTTT.